This entry lists 30 T cell receptor beta chains sequenced from one sample in a study of blood T cell repertoires in COVID-19 (TCRdb year 2020). The library came from the immunoSEQ multiplex PCR assay. TCRdb took over this immuneACCESS table, retaining in-frame rearrangements with V and J assigned. Such tables are incomplete; in checked studies, under half of the missing clones stem from an unresolved V gene, and the remainder is unexplained. This sample lists 200,000 to 250,000 clones; approximately 82% were detected once. 15% of the sample belongs to the ten largest clones. The sequencing input was PBMCs or T cells enriched from blood (not recorded which). These receptors were taken from a man aged 35 to 55 who had recovered from COVID-19.

This clone showed up just a few times. V and J are TRBV19 and TRBJ2-2, with D perhaps TRBD2 (6 bases). Per germline, CDR1 LNHDA and CDR2 SQIVND (reference sequence). The CDR3 totals 16 residues. V lost 4 bases and J lost 6, with 18 bases in between. CDR3 in DNA: TGTGCCAGTAGTACCGTGTCGGGCCGGAGGGCCGGGGAGCTGTTTTTT. Amino acids: CASSTVSGRRAGELFF.

This rearrangement joins TRBV5-5 to TRBJ2-1, with 7 bases identical to TRBD2. CDR1 and CDR2 (germline): SGHKS, YYEKEE (reference sequence). The CDR3 spans 14 residues. The junction had 3 bases not matched to a gene; V was cut back by 6 bases and J by 0 bases. CDR3 in amino acids: CASTLAASYNEQFF. In DNA form, the CDR3 reads TGTGCCAGCACGCTAGCGGCCTCCTACAATGAGCAGTTCTTC. The full variable domain, completed using reference TRBV5-5 and TRBJ2-1, is DAGVTQSPTHLIKTRGQQVTLRCSPISGHKSVSWYQQVLGQGPQFIFQYYEKEERGRGNFPDRFSARQFPNYSSELNVNALLLGDSALYLCASTLAASYNEQFFGPGTRLTVL.

The chain recombines TRBV24-1 with TRBJ2-1, with TRBD1 matching 12 bases. Germline V gene sequence: CDR1 KGHDR, CDR2 SFDVKD. Unmatched junction bases numbered 4, after V lost 3 bases and J lost 8 bases. The CDR3 extends over 15 amino acids. The CDR3 sequence: CATSDRDRGRDEQFF. The CDR3 DNA is TGTGCCACCAGTGATCGGGACAGGGGGCGTGATGAGCAGTTCTTC.

This sequence joins TRBV6-5 and TRBJ2-3; 11 bases agree with TRBD2. Germline V CDR1 and CDR2: MNHEY, SVGAGI. There are 15 residues in the CDR3. The V gene end was trimmed by 3 bases and the J gene end by 3 bases; junction bases not matched to a gene: 2. In DNA, the CDR3 is TGTGCCAGCAGTTATAGCGGGAGGGCAACAGATACGCAGTATTTT. It is translated as CASSYSGRATDTQYF.

This sequence joins TRBV6-5 and TRBJ1-4; D is uncertain. CDR3 length equals 12 residues. Germline assignment: CDR1 MNHEY and CDR2 SVGAGI. Deletions cut 0 bases from V and 11 bases from J, with 7 bases between. The CDR3 coding sequence is TGTGCCAGCAGTTACTCACTGGAGAAACTGTTTTTT. Translated: CASSYSLEKLFF.

This rearrangement joins TRBV5-1 to TRBJ1-1; D possibly corresponds to TRBD1 (6 bases). Germline V CDR1 and CDR2: SGHRS, YFSETQ. Trimming pared 3 bases from V and 3 bases from J, leaving 12 bases between. The CDR3 has 14 residues. CDR3 sequence reads: CASSSRPGDTEAFF. The DNA of the CDR3 is TGCGCCAGCAGCTCAAGACCAGGGGACACTGAAGCTTTCTTT.

This sequence joins TRBV5-1 and TRBJ1-1; weak D call: TRBD1 (6 bases). This CDR3 has 14 residues. V was pared by 0 bases and J by 5 bases, with 11 bases between. Germline loops: CDR1 SGHRS, CDR2 YFSETQ. The DNA of the CDR3 is TGCGCCAGCAGCTTGGACGGGGGGACAACTGAAGCTTTCTTT. Translation gives CASSLDGGTTEAFF.

This rearrangement joins TRBV30 to TRBJ1-2; tentatively, D is TRBD1 (5 bases). This CDR3 has 12 amino acids. CDR1 is GTSNPN, CDR2 SVGIG, per germline (reference sequence). Trimming pared 5 bases from V and 4 bases from J, leaving 11 bases between. CDR3 coding DNA: TGTGCCTGGCGACAGTTTACCTATGGCTACACCTTC. This codes for CAWRQFTYGYTF.

The chain recombines TRBV7-9 with TRBJ2-2; 8 bases match TRBD1. The CDR3 contains 15 residues. The germline gives CDR1 SEHNR, CDR2 FQNEAQ (reference sequence). J gave up 4 bases and V 7 bases, and 8 bases lay outside the gene matches. For the CDR3, the DNA is TGTGCCAGCAACAACGGACAGGGCGGCACCGGGGAGCTGTTTTTT. Residues: CASNNGQGGTGELFF.

The V and J genes are TRBV27 and TRBJ2-5; a weak D match, TRBD1 (5 bases). V was trimmed by 5 bases and J by 4 bases, leaving 11 bases between them. The CDR3 extends over 13 amino acids. Germline values: CDR1 MNHEY, CDR2 SMNVEV (reference sequence). CDR3 residues: CASSIRGSETQYF. The CDR3 nucleotides read TGTGCCAGCAGTATAAGGGGATCAGAGACCCAGTACTTC.

This clone has only one observation. V gene TRBV7-9 combines with J gene TRBJ2-5; D is perhaps TRBD2 (5 bases). Trimming removed 7 bases at V and 7 bases at J, with 13 bases between. CDR3 size: 12 residues. CDR1 and CDR2 from the germline V gene are SEHNR and FQNEAQ (reference sequence). The CDR3 protein is CASTPTEGTQYF. Written as DNA, the CDR3 is TGTGCCAGCACCCCCACCGAGGGGACCCAGTACTTC.

In this sample, this clone turned up a few times. The chain uses TRBV4-3 and TRBJ2-7; 7 bases are shared with TRBD1. V was clipped by 0 bases and J by 4 bases; unmatched bases: 6. CDR3 length: 15 amino acids. Germline V gives CDR1 LGHNA, CDR2 YSLEER. CDR3 sequence reads: CASSQEGQPLYEQYF. CDR3 nucleotide sequence: TGCGCCAGCAGCCAAGAGGGACAGCCCCTATACGAGCAGTACTTC.

The chain has TRBV9 and TRBJ2-1; 7 nucleotides line up with TRBD1. Per the germline V gene, CDR1 is SGDLS and CDR2 is YYNGEE. CDR3 length equals 16 residues. J was trimmed by 0 bases and V by 4 bases; bases with no gene match: 7. Here the CDR3 reads CASSLQGPSSYNEQFF. In DNA form, the CDR3 reads TGTGCCAGCAGCCTACAGGGGCCGAGCTCCTACAATGAGCAGTTCTTC.

The gene calls are TRBV7-2 and TRBJ2-7; 11 bases agree with TRBD1. The trim removed 1 base at V and 6 bases at J, leaving 11 bases unmatched. The CDR3 has 17 amino acids. CDR1 SGHTA and CDR2 FQGNSA come from the germline V gene. The chain's CDR3 is CASSLGKGGQGAGEQYF. The CDR3 coding sequence is TGTGCCAGCAGCTTAGGTAAAGGAGGACAGGGGGCTGGCGAGCAGTACTTC.

In this sample, this clone turned up a few times. The V gene is TRBV16, the J gene TRBJ1-6; weak D call: TRBD1 (5 bases). V was cut by 0 bases and J by 8 bases, with 8 bases left in between. Germline V gene sequence: CDR1 KGHSY, CDR2 FQNENV. This CDR3 is 14 amino acids long. The CDR3 nucleotides are TGTGCCAGCAGCCAATCTTGGGGGGATTCACCCCTCCACTTT. This sequence encodes CASSQSWGDSPLHF.

The rearrangement uses TRBV28 and TRBJ2-3; 7 nucleotides align to TRBD2. CDR1 is MDHEN and CDR2 is SYDVKM in the germline V gene. With 1 base clipped from V and 6 bases from J, the junction kept 10 bases outside the gene matches. CDR3 length: 16 residues. The DNA for the CDR3 is TGTGCCAGCAGTTTATTGGGGGAGGGAGGATCCGATACGCAGTATTTT. Its translation is CASSLLGEGGSDTQYF.

V is TRBV29-1 and J is TRBJ1-2; D unresolved. Germline V gene lookup returns CDR1 SQVTM and CDR2 ANQGSEA. V was shortened by 4 bases and J by 4 bases, with 10 bases between the two germline ends. The CDR3 has 12 amino acids. The CDR3 DNA reads as TGCAGCGTTGCTGCAGGCTCCTATGGCTACACCTTC. It is translated as CSVAAGSYGYTF.

V usage is TRBV4-1 and J usage is TRBJ2-1; 11 bases match TRBD2. The CDR3 covers 17 residues. With V trimmed by 2 bases and J by 8 bases, 11 bases remained unmatched. CDR1 and CDR2 (germline): MGHRA, YSYEKL. CDR3 loop: CASSQWYGTSGFYEQFF. Here the CDR3 DNA reads TGCGCCAGCAGCCAATGGTATGGGACTAGCGGCTTTTATGAGCAGTTCTTC.

In DNA form, the CDR3 reads TGTGCCAGCAGCCTCCCGAAGGGGGCAAATCAGCCCCAGCATTTT. This translates into CASSLPKGANQPQHF. V gene TRBV21-1 combines with J gene TRBJ1-5; the DNA was not compared with TRBD1, the D call given in the table. TRBV21-1 is recorded as a pseudogene. This CDR3 contains 15 residues.

The chain is built from TRBV7-9 and TRBJ1-5; tentative D call: TRBD1 (6 bases). This CDR3 contains 13 residues. V was pared by 8 bases and J by 9 bases, with 17 bases between. The germline CDR1 and CDR2 sequences are SEHNR and FQNEAQ (reference sequence). The CDR3 loop reads CASAQGTAGPQHF. CDR3 nucleotides: TGTGCCAGCGCCCAGGGGACCGCAGGGCCCCAGCATTTT.

The V and J genes are TRBV27 and TRBJ2-7; 10 positions agree with TRBD1. J was trimmed by 5 bases and V by 3 bases; bases with no gene match: 13. Germline V gives CDR1 MNHEY, CDR2 SMNVEV (reference sequence). This CDR3 has 17 amino acids. The CDR3 nucleotides are TGTGCCAGCAGTTTCGATGCCCCCGGGACAGGGGTTAACGAGCAGTACTTC. Translated: CASSFDAPGTGVNEQYF.

CDR3 in DNA: TGTGCCAGCAGACTCTCAGCCGGGGTATATCAGCCCCAGCATTTT. Its protein product is CASRLSAGVYQPQHF. The chain combines TRBV28 with TRBJ1-5; D is undetermined. CDR1 is MDHEN, CDR2 SYDVKM, per germline. This CDR3 spans 15 amino acids. V shed 6 bases and J shed 5 bases, with 17 bases lying between them.

There are a few counts of this clone. Other DNA sequences of this sample code for an identical CDR3. The V and J genes are TRBV7-2 and TRBJ1-3; TRBD1 is a possible D gene (5 bases). V lost 1 base, J lost 2 bases, and 9 bases lay in between. The CDR3 is made up of 15 amino acids. Germline loops: CDR1 SGHTA, CDR2 FQGNSA. The DNA of the CDR3 is TGTGCCAGCAGCTTAGAGAAAGGGGCTGGAAACACCATATATTTT. Its translation: CASSLEKGAGNTIYF.

This chain connects TRBV27 to TRBJ2-7; D unresolved. Trimming pared 8 bases from V and 0 bases from J, leaving 8 bases between. Germline CDR1 and CDR2: MNHEY and SMNVEV (reference sequence). This CDR3 is built from 12 residues. CDR3 nucleotides: TGTGCCAGCGCCATGAGCTCCTACGAGCAGTACTTC. Its translation: CASAMSSYEQYF.

Judged by abundance, this clone is medium-sized. J is TRBJ2-2 and V is TRBV27; 9 bases line up with TRBD1. From germline, CDR1 is MNHEY and CDR2 SMNVEV (reference sequence). V shed 6 bases and J 8 bases; nucleotides not matched to a gene: 10. The CDR3 totals 15 residues. The CDR3 coding sequence is TGTGCCAGCAGAATTCGACAGGGGGAAGAGGGGGAGCTGTTTTTT. The encoded protein is CASRIRQGEEGELFF.

The V and J genes are TRBV28 and TRBJ1-6; TRBD1 agrees at 7 bases. Germline assignment: CDR1 MDHEN and CDR2 SYDVKM. The CDR3 contains 14 residues. V shed 5 bases and J 8 bases; nucleotides not matched to a gene: 6. CDR3 nucleotide sequence: TGTGCCAGCAGTCCACCAGGGGGTCATTCACCCCTCCACTTT. Translating it yields CASSPPGGHSPLHF.

The CDR3 nucleotides read TGTGCCAGTAGTAGGGCTGGGACATCCGCCCTCAATCAGCCCCAGCATTTT. Translation: CASSRAGTSALNQPQHF. The V call is TRBV19, the J call TRBJ1-5; TRBD1 might be the D (6 bases). The ends were cut back, 4 bases at V and 3 bases at J, with 19 bases in the middle. Germline V gene data show CDR1 as LNHDA and CDR2 as SQIVND (reference sequence). The CDR3 runs 17 residues.

V is TRBV7-3 and J is TRBJ2-2; D perhaps matches TRBD2 (6 bases). V lost 1 base, J lost 6 bases, and 15 bases lay in between. The CDR3 is made up of 16 amino acids. Looked up from germline, CDR1 is SGHTA and CDR2 is FQGTGA. The CDR3 DNA is TGTGCCAGCAGCTTAAGGGGAGGTCCGGGGGCCGGGGAGCTGTTTTTT. Translating gives CASSLRGGPGAGELFF.

This clone was counted only a few times. CDR3 protein: CASSRGQGEGNTIYF. The CDR3, as DNA: TGTGCCAGCTCTCGCGGACAGGGGGAAGGAAACACCATATATTTT. The chain uses TRBV18 and TRBJ1-3; 10 bases line up with TRBD1. The germline CDR1 and CDR2 sequences are KGHSH and LQKENI. The CDR3 has 15 residues. J gave up 4 bases and V 6 bases, and 6 bases lay outside the gene matches.

This chain links TRBV28 with TRBJ1-3; D is possibly TRBD1 (5 bases). This CDR3 has 14 amino acids. Germline CDR1 and CDR2: MDHEN and SYDVKM. Trimming took 3 bases from V and 4 from J, leaving 10 bases between them. Written as DNA, the CDR3 is TGTGCCAGCAGTTTTGTCGGACACGGAAACACCATATATTTT. This encodes CASSFVGHGNTIYF.